The TCR beta chain under discussion was sequenced for a study of technical replicates of blood from several donors. Between the trimmed V and J ends, which lost 5 bases and 8 bases, there was a span of 13 bases. CDR3 size: 13 residues. CDR1 is SGHAT and CDR2 is FQNNGV in the germline V gene. In this sample, this clone turned up once. Repertoires were generated with immunoSEQ multiplex PCR, while TCRdb's copy carries only in-frame clones and drops some. Among around 50,000 clones listed, about 96% were seen once. The J gene is TRBJ2-1, the V gene TRBV11-2, with D perhaps matching TRBD2 (5 bases). The material sequenced was T cells isolated from PBMCs. The receptor comes from a human donor in good health. CDR3 region: CASSLRAGDEQFF. In nucleotides, the CDR3 is TGTGCCAGCAGCCTGAGAGCCGGGGATGAGCAGTTCTTC.